This section outlines one T cell receptor (beta chain) sequence together with its context. The CDR3 runs 11 residues. Looked up from germline, CDR1 is MNHEY and CDR2 is SMNVEV (reference sequence). Trimming cost V 7 bases and J 13 bases, with 14 bases left between them. The use of a sample-barcoded 5' primer and a J-beta primer mix characterized a second PCR of roughly 7 to 11 cycles. TCRdb ran MiXCR on the 5' RACE reads and lists one entry per CDR3 protein. The table has 700,000 or so distinct CDR3 sequences, 22% seen once. The data were obtained in a study of blood T cells in healthy people across ages.

The sequenced sample was blood. The receptor was derived from a man aged 65 to 79 in good health. The chain links TRBV27 to TRBJ2-1; D might be TRBD1 (5 bases). CDR3 protein: CASKRGSGQFF. As DNA, the CDR3 is TGTGCCAGCAAAAGGGGTTCAGGACAGTTCTTC.